This T cell receptor beta chain is from a study of T cell responses to AZD1222 COVID-19 vaccine. General study points: The study found Spike-specific TCR breadth and depth rose after two AZD1222 doses. Baseline testing showed seropositivity in only six AZD1222 recipients.

Here immunoSEQ multiplex PCR was the method, and the copy in TCRdb shows in-frame clones only, minus some. The table has roughly 150,000 clones, 90% seen once; the top ten hold approximately 6.3%. After removal of 5 bases from V and 3 bases from J, the junction contained 5 bases not matched to a gene. The germline V gene has CDR1 SEHNR and CDR2 FQNEAQ (reference sequence). This CDR3 is built from 15 residues. In the case of this clone: The antigen remains unidentified.

This TCR derives from an adult who received the AZD1222 COVID-19 vaccine. This chain links TRBV7-9 with TRBJ2-2, with TRBD1 identical over 8 bases. The sequencing here drew on peripheral blood, taken 28 days after the second AZD1222 dose. CDR3 protein: CASSHRDRYTGELFF. For the CDR3, the DNA is TGTGCCAGCAGCCACCGGGACAGGTACACCGGGGAGCTGTTTTTT.